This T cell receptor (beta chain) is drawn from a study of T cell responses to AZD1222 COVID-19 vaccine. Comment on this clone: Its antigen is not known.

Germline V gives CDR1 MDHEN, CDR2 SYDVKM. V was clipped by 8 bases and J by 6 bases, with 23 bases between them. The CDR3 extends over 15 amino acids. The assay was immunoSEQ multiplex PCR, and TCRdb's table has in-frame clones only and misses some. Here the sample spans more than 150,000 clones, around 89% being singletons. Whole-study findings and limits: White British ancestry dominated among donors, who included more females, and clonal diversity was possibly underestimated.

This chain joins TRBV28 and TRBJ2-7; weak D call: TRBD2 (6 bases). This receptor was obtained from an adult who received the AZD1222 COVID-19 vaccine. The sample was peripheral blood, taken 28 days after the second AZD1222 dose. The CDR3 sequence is CASHDEGGGPGEQYF. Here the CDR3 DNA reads TGTGCCAGCCACGACGAAGGCGGAGGGCCTGGCGAGCAGTACTTC.